The 5 T cell receptor beta chains listed next were all sequenced from one sample in a study of shared clonotypes between healthy human individuals. Produced via immunoSEQ multiplex PCR; TCRdb's table is partial and in-frame only. The sample gives around 690,000 clones, about 90% of which show up once; about a third is in the top ten. Sequencing used memory CD8+ T cells from PBMCs. Subset reported: CD45RO+ cells pooled with CCR7-negative TemRA cells. These receptors were taken from a man aged 18 to 29 in good health. Some clones in this sample may be carry-over from other donors' samples.

The chain carries TRBV19 and TRBJ2-3, with a weak D call TRBD2 (5 bases). V shed 6 bases and J shed 0 bases, with 10 bases lying between them. The CDR3 runs 14 residues. Germline V gene sequence: CDR1 LNHDA, CDR2 SQIVND (reference sequence). CDR3 in amino acids: CASSPTGSTDTQYF. The CDR3, as DNA: TGTGCCAGTAGCCCAACGGGGAGCACAGATACGCAGTATTTT. Together with reference TRBV19 and TRBJ2-3, the CDR3 gives the full variable domain: DGGITQSPKYLFRKEGQNVTLSCEQNLNHDAMYWYRQDPGQGLRLIYYSQIVNDFQKGDIAEGYSVSREKKESFPLTVTSAQKNPTAFYLCASSPTGSTDTQYFGPGTRLTVL.

The gene calls are TRBV28 and TRBJ2-2; no firm D call. V was shortened by 4 bases and J by 4 bases, with 16 bases between the two germline ends. Per the germline V gene, CDR1 is MDHEN and CDR2 is SYDVKM. The CDR3 runs to 16 residues. CDR3 amino acids: CASSYPGRSSTGELFF. The DNA for the CDR3 is TGTGCCAGCAGTTACCCCGGCAGGTCCTCCACCGGGGAGCTGTTTTTT.

This chain uses TRBV11-2 with TRBJ2-7; unclear D gene. Looked up from germline, CDR1 is SGHAT and CDR2 is FQNNGV. V was clipped by 1 base and J by 2 bases, with 12 bases between them. The CDR3 runs to 15 residues. The CDR3 DNA follows: TGTGCCAGCAGCTTAGGTCCAGTTGGGACCTACGAGCAGTACTTC. It encodes CASSLGPVGTYEQYF.

J is TRBJ2-1 and V is TRBV19; 7 nucleotides align to TRBD1. This CDR3 has 14 residues. Germline V gives CDR1 LNHDA, CDR2 SQIVND (reference sequence). The V gene end was trimmed by 8 bases and the J gene end by 1 base; junction bases not matched to a gene: 5. The CDR3 DNA sequence: TGTGCCAGTTTGGACAGGTTGTCCTACAATGAGCAGTTCTTC. Translating it yields CASLDRLSYNEQFF. Complete variable domain (other parts from reference TRBV19 and TRBJ2-1): DGGITQSPKYLFRKEGQNVTLSCEQNLNHDAMYWYRQDPGQGLRLIYYSQIVNDFQKGDIAEGYSVSREKKESFPLTVTSAQKNPTAFYLCASLDRLSYNEQFFGPGTRLTVL.

The chain combines TRBV4-1 with TRBJ2-7; TRBD2 agrees at 8 bases. Germline values: CDR1 MGHRA, CDR2 YSYEKL. The CDR3 totals 15 residues. Germline trimming cut 1 base from V and 7 bases from J; bases unmatched to any gene: 9. CDR3 amino acids: CASSQVQRELEEQYF. DNA for the CDR3: TGCGCCAGCAGCCAAGTTCAGCGGGAGCTGGAAGAGCAGTACTTC.